The 32 T cell receptor beta chains given below trace back to one sample, sequenced in a study of T-cell reconstitution after alpha-beta-depleted transplantation in children. For TCRbeta, the library was prepared with unique molecular identifiers. TCRdb reprocessed the PCR reads with MiXCR, giving one entry per CDR3 protein. The repertoire includes under 100,000 distinct CDR3 sequences, around 15% of them detected once, and about 20% sits in the top ten. The specimen was PBMCs, mostly from graft donor cells, collected 180 days after TCRalphabeta/CD19-depleted stem cell transplant. The receptors shown here come from a male patient aged 2-10 years who had a stem cell transplant for acute lymphoblastic leukemia, so the T cells may come from the graft donor.

This clonotype was detected only once. V and J are TRBV2 and TRBJ2-3; no definite D call. V lost 8 bases to trimming and J lost 6 bases, with 12 bases between them. Germline V gene lookup returns CDR1 SNHLY and CDR2 FYNNEI. This CDR3 is 12 amino acids long. The CDR3 protein is CASLGTMDTQYF. The CDR3 nucleotides are TGTGCCAGCCTGGGAACCATGGATACGCAGTATTTT.

By sample share, this clonotype is medium-sized (0.01 to 0.1%). In DNA, the CDR3 is TGTGCCACCAGCAGAACCCGGACACCCCGCACAGATACGCAGTATTTT. Its translation: CATSRTRTPRTDTQYF. The chain joins TRBV15 to TRBJ2-3; weak D call: TRBD1 (5 bases). The germline V gene encodes CDR1 LNHNV and CDR2 YYDKDF (reference sequence). This CDR3 is built from 16 residues. Between the trimmed V and J ends, which lost 2 bases and 1 base, there was a span of 13 bases.

This clonotype occurred many times. This rearrangement joins TRBV14 to TRBJ1-1; 8 nucleotides match TRBD1. The CDR3 is 12 amino acids. Germline V gene lookup returns CDR1 SGHDN and CDR2 FVKESK. V lost 4 bases to trimming and J lost 10 bases; unmatched junction nucleotides: 5. The CDR3 nucleotides are TGTGCCAGCAGCCGGCGAGGGACAGGAGCTTTCTTT. This codes for CASSRRGTGAFF. Drawing the rest from reference TRBV14 and TRBJ1-1, the complete variable domain is EAGVTQFPSHSVIEKGQTVTLRCDPISGHDNLYWYRRVMGKEIKFLLHFVKESKQDESGMPNNRFLAERTGGTYSTLKVQPAELEDSGVYFCASSRRGTGAFFGQGTRLTVV.

The rearrangement joins TRBV5-5 to TRBJ2-3; weak D call: TRBD1 (5 bases). The CDR3 length is 18 residues. CDR1 is SGHKS, CDR2 YYEKEE, per germline (reference sequence). The V and J ends lost 1 base and 2 bases respectively, with 20 bases between them. CDR3 protein: CASSLSVGAGPVTDTQYF. The CDR3 region has the DNA TGTGCCAGCAGCTTGAGTGTTGGGGCCGGCCCGGTCACAGATACGCAGTATTTT.

The chain employs TRBV7-2 and TRBJ2-1; D is uncertain. Trimming cost V 5 bases and J 5 bases, with 7 bases left between them. This CDR3 contains 12 residues. The V gene's germline CDR1 is SGHTA and CDR2 FQGNSA. CDR3 bases: TGTGCCAGCAGCGTTTTAAACAATGAGCAGTTCTTC. Protein product: CASSVLNNEQFF.

The chain combines TRBV15 with TRBJ1-3; D unclear. V lost 5 bases to trimming and J lost 0 bases, with 11 bases between them. The CDR3 covers 15 residues. Germline CDR1 is LNHNV and CDR2 is YYDKDF (reference sequence). The CDR3 DNA sequence: TGTGCCACCAGCCGCGGGAAAATCTCTGGAAACACCATATATTTT. This encodes CATSRGKISGNTIYF.

The chain uses TRBV6-5 and TRBJ1-2; D not resolved. The germline gives CDR1 MNHEY, CDR2 SVGAGI. The CDR3 totals 17 residues. Trimming shortened V by 0 bases and J by 0 bases, and 14 bases separated the two germline ends. This CDR3 is CASSYSMTRGANYGYTF. The CDR3 nucleotides read TGTGCCAGCAGTTACTCGATGACCCGGGGAGCTAACTATGGCTACACCTTC.

The rearrangement joins TRBV12-3 or TRBV12-4 to TRBJ1-3, with unresolved D. Trimming shortened V by 5 bases and J by 4 bases, and 9 bases separated the two germline ends. This CDR3 contains 13 residues. CDR3 nucleotide sequence: TGTGCCAGCAGTCCGCGACGAGGAAACACCATATATTTT. This translates into CASSPRRGNTIYF.

This clonotype came up a few times. The chain links TRBV27 to TRBJ2-7; TRBD1 matches 7 bases. The CDR3 extends over 15 amino acids. Germline trimming cut 4 bases from V and 3 bases from J; bases unmatched to any gene: 9. Germline V gene data show CDR1 as MNHEY and CDR2 as SMNVEV (reference sequence). The DNA of the CDR3 is TGTGCCAGCAGTTCTACAGGGGAATTTGGCTACGAGCAGTACTTC. Residues: CASSSTGEFGYEQYF.

Of note for this clonotype: This may stem from a read error, because a much larger clone lies one nucleotide away. This chain joins TRBV5-1 and TRBJ2-7, with D perhaps given as TRBD1 or TRBD2 (5 bases each). This CDR3 is 17 amino acids long. Trimming shortened V by 4 bases and J by 1 base, and 21 bases separated the two germline ends. Germline assignment: CDR1 SGHRS and CDR2 YFSETQ. CDR3 nucleotides: TGCGCCAGCAGCCCAGAGCTCTGGGGGAGTCCTTCCTACGAGCAGTACTTC. Amino acids: CASSPELWGSPSYEQYF.

The V call is TRBV5-1, the J call TRBJ2-7; either TRBD1 or TRBD2 may supply D (8 bases each). V lost 4 bases and J lost 2, with 28 bases in between. Germline CDR1 SGHRS, CDR2 YFSETQ. CDR3 length equals 19 residues. The CDR3 reads CASSRTGQVGGGTTYEQYF. DNA of the CDR3: TGCGCCAGCAGCAGGACAGGGCAGGTTGGCGGGGGGACAACCTACGAGCAGTACTTC.

The V gene is TRBV5-1, the J gene TRBJ2-1, with 10 bases aligning to TRBD1. CDR1 and CDR2 (germline): SGHRS, YFSETQ. The CDR3 spans 14 residues. With 4 bases clipped from V and 3 bases from J, the junction kept 1 base outside the gene matches. CDR3 region: CASSGDRGYNEQFF. CDR3 nucleotide sequence: TGCGCCAGCAGCGGGGACAGGGGCTACAATGAGCAGTTCTTC.

The V call is TRBV20-1, the J call TRBJ2-7; no clear D. CDR1 DFQATT and CDR2 SNEGSKA come from the germline V gene (reference sequence). Trimming removed 3 bases at V and 1 base at J, with 7 bases between. CDR3 length: 12 amino acids. The CDR3 DNA reads as TGCAGTGCTAGCAGGACGTCCTACGAGCAGTACTTC. Translation gives CSASRTSYEQYF.

Concerning this clonotype: Given a much more abundant clone one base away, this may be a read error. Written as DNA, the CDR3 is TGTGCCAGCAGTGCGGGACAGGGCGGGGGCGACACCTTC. Translating gives CASSAGQGGGDTF. This rearrangement joins TRBV12-3 or TRBV12-4 to TRBJ1-2, with 9 bases identical to TRBD1. Germline trimming cut 5 bases from V and 12 bases from J; bases unmatched to any gene: 10. The CDR3 is 13 residues long.

This clonotype came up a few times. The chain is built from TRBV12-3 or TRBV12-4 and TRBJ2-5; a possible D gene is TRBD2 (5 bases). The CDR3 covers 12 residues. V dropped 6 bases and J dropped 5 bases, with 10 bases sitting between them. CDR3 loop: CASSAGWETQYF. The CDR3 coding sequence is TGTGCCAGCAGCGCGGGTTGGGAGACCCAGTACTTC.

This clonotype appeared a few times. This CDR3 is CATSDPGQGLNEQFF. For the CDR3, the DNA is TGTGCCACCAGTGACCCGGGACAGGGCCTCAATGAGCAGTTCTTC. This chain links TRBV24-1 with TRBJ2-1; 9 bases map to TRBD1. This CDR3 has 15 residues. Germline V gene sequence: CDR1 KGHDR, CDR2 SFDVKD. V lost 4 bases to trimming and J lost 6 bases; unmatched junction nucleotides: 6.

This clonotype was found a few times. The rearrangement uses TRBV12-3 or TRBV12-4 and TRBJ2-7; 11 bases match TRBD2. The CDR3 loop spans 15 amino acids. J lost 5 bases, V lost 5 bases, and 8 bases had no gene match. The CDR3: CASSRLAGRINEQYF. The CDR3 DNA is TGTGCCAGCAGTCGACTAGCGGGGCGGATCAACGAGCAGTACTTC.

CDR3 region: CASSQGRGSKSYEQYF. For the CDR3, the DNA is TGCGCCAGCAGCCAAGGCAGGGGGTCCAAATCCTACGAGCAGTACTTC. The chain is built from TRBV4-1 and TRBJ2-7, with TRBD1 matching over 7 bases. Trimming took 1 base from V and 1 from J; bases not matched to a gene: 7. CDR3 length: 16 residues. Germline lookup yields CDR1 MGHRA and CDR2 YSYEKL.

There are many counts of this clonotype. The chain recombines TRBV10-2 with TRBJ2-7, with 7 positions matching TRBD1. There are 14 residues in the CDR3. J gave up 3 bases and V 5 bases, and 7 bases lay outside the gene matches. Germline CDR1 is WSHSY and CDR2 is SAAADI. The CDR3 DNA is TGCGCCAGCAGTCCCAGGGGGATCTTCTACGAGCAGTACTTC. It specifies CASSPRGIFYEQYF.

V usage is TRBV6-1 and J usage is TRBJ1-5; D gene unclear. This CDR3 is built from 16 residues. Per germline, CDR1 MNHNS and CDR2 SASEGT. V was pared by 3 bases and J by 5 bases, with 17 bases between. Here the CDR3 reads CASSDKFTNFYQPQHF. The CDR3 DNA is TGTGCCAGCAGTGATAAATTCACGAATTTCTATCAGCCCCAGCATTTT.

Note on this clonotype: Germline and junction disagree at one end, which may indicate a read error. V usage is TRBV7-9 and J usage is TRBJ1-2; 10 nucleotides match TRBD1. CDR3 length equals 15 residues. Germline V gene data show CDR1 as SEHNR and CDR2 as FQNEAQ (reference sequence). DNA for the CDR3: TGTGCCAGCAGTCGGACAGGGGGTTCCCTCTATGGCGACACCTTC. Translating gives CASSRTGGSLYGDTF.

V usage is TRBV27 and J usage is TRBJ2-7; maybe TRBD2 (6 bases). Germline CDR1 and CDR2: MNHEY and SMNVEV (reference sequence). V was clipped by 2 bases and J by 1 base, with 12 bases between them. The CDR3 sequence is 15 residues long. CDR3 residues: CASSLASAQSYEQYF. The CDR3 DNA is TGTGCCAGCAGTTTAGCTAGCGCTCAATCCTACGAGCAGTACTTC.

The chain has TRBV7-8 and TRBJ2-3; unclear D gene. CDR1 is SGHVS, CDR2 FQNEAQ, per germline. The CDR3 runs 16 residues. V was clipped by 2 bases and J by 4 bases, with 16 bases between them. The CDR3 DNA reads as TGTGCCAGCAGCTTATCGCTACTTACCAGGCCAGATACGCAGTATTTT. As protein: CASSLSLLTRPDTQYF.

This clonotype was counted many times. This rearrangement joins TRBV27 to TRBJ2-3; no firm D call. The CDR3 extends over 11 amino acids. Germline CDR1 is MNHEY and CDR2 is SMNVEV (reference sequence). V dropped 6 bases and J dropped 1 base, with 2 bases sitting between them. The CDR3 DNA follows: TGTGCCAGCAGGGGCACAGATACGCAGTATTTT. This sequence encodes CASRGTDTQYF.

This rearrangement joins TRBV27 to TRBJ1-6, with D possibly TRBD1 on 6 matching bases. V lost 5 bases and J lost 0, with 11 bases in between. In germline, CDR1 is MNHEY, CDR2 SMNVEV (reference sequence). This CDR3 spans 16 amino acids. In DNA, the CDR3 is TGTGCCAGCAGTCCTACAGGGAGCTCCTATAATTCACCCCTCCACTTT. This codes for CASSPTGSSYNSPLHF.

The chain links TRBV2 to TRBJ2-1; possible D gene TRBD2, 5 bases. The V and J ends lost 4 bases and 8 bases respectively, with 15 bases between them. The CDR3 loop spans 14 amino acids. Germline V gives CDR1 SNHLY, CDR2 FYNNEI. The CDR3: CASSAGYLSDEQFF. DNA of the CDR3: TGTGCCAGCAGTGCGGGGTACCTGAGCGATGAGCAGTTCTTC.

This clonotype has more than one count but fewer than ten. The rearrangement joins TRBV29-1 to TRBJ2-3; unclear D gene. This CDR3 contains 14 residues. CDR1 and CDR2 (germline): SQVTM, ANQGSEA. V lost 6 bases, J lost 0 bases, and 13 bases lay in between. The CDR3 region has the DNA TGCAGCGTCCTCTCAAGCCGAAGCACAGATACGCAGTATTTT. Its translation: CSVLSSRSTDTQYF.

The rearrangement uses TRBV6-2 or TRBV6-3 and TRBJ2-3, with D uncertain. Trimming removed 0 bases at V and 5 bases at J, with 12 bases between. CDR3 size: 15 residues. Germline assignment: CDR1 MNHEY and CDR2 SVGEGT. CDR3 in amino acids: CASSYSQMFRDTQYF. In nucleotides, the CDR3 is TGTGCCAGCAGTTACTCTCAGATGTTTCGAGATACGCAGTATTTT.

This clonotype was seen a few times. The V gene is TRBV2, the J gene TRBJ2-1, with TRBD2 identical over 8 bases. The J segment lost 3 bases and the V segment lost 6 bases, leaving 1 base of the junction unmatched. The CDR3 has 13 residues. Germline CDR1 and CDR2: SNHLY and FYNNEI. DNA of the CDR3: TGTGCCAGCAGGCTAGCGGGCTACAATGAGCAGTTCTTC. It translates to CASRLAGYNEQFF.

V is TRBV5-6 and J is TRBJ2-3; no firm D call. Germline-derived CDR1 and CDR2 are SGHDT and YYEEEE. The V end lost 1 base, the J end lost 5 bases, and 5 bases lay between the germline ends. The CDR3 totals 12 residues. CDR3 loop: CASSLNLDTQYF. For the CDR3, the DNA is TGTGCCAGCAGCTTGAACTTAGATACGCAGTATTTT.

The rearrangement joins TRBV3-1 to TRBJ2-5; a possible D gene is TRBD2 (5 bases). Trimming cost V 1 base and J 5 bases, with 11 bases left between them. The germline V gene has CDR1 LGHDT and CDR2 YNNKEL (reference sequence). This CDR3 has 14 amino acids. The CDR3 protein is CASSQGYGVETQYF. Here the CDR3 DNA reads TGTGCCAGCAGCCAAGGTTACGGGGTCGAGACCCAGTACTTC.

The CDR3 DNA reads TGTGCCAGCAGTTTTGGCGGGGGGATGGGAGATACGCAGTATTTT. It translates to CASSFGGGMGDTQYF. The gene calls are TRBV27 and TRBJ2-3, with 8 nucleotides matching TRBD2. Germline CDR1 MNHEY, CDR2 SMNVEV (reference sequence). This CDR3 region has 15 residues. Germline trimming cut 3 bases from V and 5 bases from J; bases unmatched to any gene: 7.